This T cell receptor (beta chain) was sequenced in a study of blood T cell repertoires in COVID-19. Study-level background: Sample material is recorded as cDNA or gDNA derived from T cells, B-cell-depleted T cells, or PBMCs.

Germline values: CDR1 LGHDT, CDR2 YNNKEL (reference sequence). The CDR3 runs to 14 residues. V gave up 3 bases and J gave up 11 bases, with 19 bases separating them. Original processing notes: Estimation of nucleated cell counts was performed using reference gene primer amplification. TCRdb's table, derived via immunoSEQ multiplex PCR, lists solely in-frame clones and lacks some. V and J calls plus clone size are reproduced from that table; the DNA served to infer D and trimming. Of about 670,000 clones detected, 85% to 90% appear once; the ten largest clones hold under 0.3%. Sequenced input: peripheral blood. The sequence was obtained from a young woman with acute or convalescent COVID-19. The rearrangement links TRBV3-1 (or the pseudogene TRBV3-2) to TRBJ1-1; no clear D. CDR3 amino acids: CASSHPWAAGEAFF. The CDR3 bases are TGTGCCAGCAGCCATCCCTGGGCGGCTGGGGAGGCTTTCTTT.